These 27 T cell receptor beta chains were all obtained from the same sample, sequenced in a study of technical replicates of blood from a few donors. Method: immunoSEQ multiplex PCR; TCRdb's copy keeps in-frame clones and lacks some. This table has around 60,000 clones, 80% to 95% appearing once. Sequencing was done on a sample of PBMCs. The receptors were sampled from a human donor in good health. Some clones in this sample may be carry-over from other donors' samples.

This sequence joins TRBV7-9 and TRBJ2-7; weak D call: TRBD2 (5 bases). The CDR3 is 14 amino acids. V was cut by 1 base and J by 7 bases, with 14 bases left in between. The germline CDR1 and CDR2 sequences are SEHNR and FQNEAQ (reference sequence). The CDR3 sequence: CASSLVQDYFEQYF. CDR3 in DNA: TGTGCCAGCAGCTTAGTGCAAGACTATTTTGAGCAGTACTTC.

The chain has TRBV9 and TRBJ1-3; D is unclear. V shed 0 bases and J shed 8 bases, with 12 bases lying between them. Germline-derived CDR1 and CDR2 are SGDLS and YYNGEE. The CDR3 loop spans 14 amino acids. This CDR3 reads CASSVDPISDTIYF. The CDR3 coding sequence is TGTGCCAGCAGCGTAGATCCCATTTCGGACACCATATATTTT.

V is TRBV18 and J is TRBJ2-1; the match to TRBD2 covers 10 bases. The CDR3 runs 15 residues. CDR1 KGHSH and CDR2 LQKENI come from the germline V gene. J lost 6 bases, V lost 2 bases, and 4 bases had no gene match. The CDR3 nucleotides read TGTGCCAGCTCACCAAGCGGGAGGGCCGGCAATGAGCAGTTCTTC. Its protein product is CASSPSGRAGNEQFF.

The chain joins TRBV5-1 to TRBJ2-3; D unresolved. Germline V gene lookup returns CDR1 SGHRS and CDR2 YFSETQ. V shed 4 bases and J shed 6 bases, with 9 bases lying between them. CDR3 length: 12 residues. Written as DNA, the CDR3 is TGCGCCAGCAGCGCCGACTTGGATACGCAGTATTTT. As protein: CASSADLDTQYF. The complete variable domain, with remaining parts taken from reference TRBV5-1 and TRBJ2-3, reads KAGVTQTPRYLIKTRGQQVTLSCSPISGHRSVSWYQQTPGQGLQFLFEYFSETQRNKGNFPGRFSGRQFSNSRSEMNVSTLELGDSALYLCASSADLDTQYFGPGTRLTVL.

The V call is TRBV4-3, the J call TRBJ1-4, with 7 bases aligning to TRBD1. This CDR3 has 16 residues. Germline CDR1 reads LGHNA; CDR2 reads YSLEER. After removal of 2 bases from V and 6 bases from J, the junction contained 9 bases not matched to a gene. The CDR3, as DNA: TGCGCCAGCAGCCAATCCTCGGGGACAGCGTATGAAAAACTGTTTTTT. Encoded protein: CASSQSSGTAYEKLFF.

The chain links TRBV23-1 to TRBJ1-2; TRBD1 agrees at 7 bases. TRBV23-1 falls under the ORF class, with uncertain function. The ends lost 0 bases at V and 1 base at J; junction bases unmatched: 5. The CDR3 length is 16 residues. Written as DNA, the CDR3 is TGCGCCAGCAGTCAATCGGAGACAGGGCGTAACTATGGCTACACCTTC. This codes for CASSQSETGRNYGYTF.

This chain links TRBV21-1 with TRBJ1-5; the D call of TRBD1 is as the table states it, not checked on the DNA. TRBV21-1 is a pseudogene. This CDR3 spans 16 amino acids. In DNA, the CDR3 is TGTGCCAGCAGCAGCCGGGACAGGGGGCACAATCAGCCCCAGCATTTT. Translated, it gives CASSSRDRGHNQPQHF.

The chain carries TRBV29-1 and TRBJ1-2, with D perhaps TRBD1 (5 bases). Germline V gene lookup returns CDR1 SQVTM and CDR2 ANQGSEA. Trimming left V 5 bases short and J 5 bases short, with 12 bases between. The CDR3 totals 12 residues. The DNA for the CDR3 is TGCAGCGTTCCGGAAGGGGCTTATGGCTACACCTTC. Translating it yields CSVPEGAYGYTF.

This sequence joins TRBV18 and TRBJ1-2, with D possibly TRBD1 on 5 matching bases. The CDR3 sequence is 16 residues long. V lost 3 bases to trimming and J lost 0 bases, with 14 bases between them. Germline lookup yields CDR1 KGHSH and CDR2 LQKENI. In nucleotides, the CDR3 is TGTGCCAGCTCACCTCCTGACAGAGCAGCTAACTATGGCTACACCTTC. Protein product: CASSPPDRAANYGYTF.

CDR3 DNA sequence: TGTGCCAGCAGTGAGGCTGGTGGCTACACCTTC. Amino acids: CASSEAGGYTF. This chain uses TRBV25-1 with TRBJ1-2; D is unresolved. Germline V lookup: CDR1 MGHDK, CDR2 SYGVNS. There are 11 residues in the CDR3. V lost 3 bases to trimming and J lost 7 bases, with 6 bases between them.

The CDR3 DNA follows: TGTGCCAGCAGTTACACCACGGGTTCCTACAATGAGCAGTTCTTC. Protein: CASSYTTGSYNEQFF. The chain combines TRBV6-5 with TRBJ2-1; D gene uncertain. The V gene's germline CDR1 is MNHEY and CDR2 SVGAGI. This CDR3 has 15 residues. Trimming pared 2 bases from V and 1 base from J, leaving 9 bases between.

The genes are TRBV12-5 and TRBJ2-3; TRBD1 matches 7 bases. CDR1 is LGHNT, CDR2 FRNRAP, per germline. J lost 5 bases, V lost 1 base, and 6 bases had no gene match. The CDR3 covers 15 residues. The CDR3 nucleotides read TGTGCTAGTGGTTTGGGACAGGGAAGTCGAGATACGCAGTATTTT. This sequence encodes CASGLGQGSRDTQYF.

The chain has TRBV7-2 and TRBJ2-3, with D unresolved. The CDR3 runs 14 residues. Trimming removed 3 bases at V and 5 bases at J, with 12 bases between. CDR1 and CDR2 (germline): SGHTA, FQGNSA. The CDR3 reads CASSLTGLGDTQYF. The CDR3 coding sequence is TGTGCCAGCAGCTTGACGGGTTTGGGAGATACGCAGTATTTT.

The chain uses TRBV6-6 and TRBJ1-1; TRBD1 is a possible D gene (6 bases). In germline, CDR1 is MNHNY, CDR2 SVGAGI (reference sequence). The CDR3 runs 13 residues. Trimming left V 4 bases short and J 12 bases short, with 18 bases between. CDR3 in DNA: TGTGCCAGCAGTTCCGGAAACAGGGTAAGGACTTTCTTT. Amino acid sequence: CASSSGNRVRTFF.

The J gene is TRBJ2-7, the V gene TRBV5-1; tentatively, D is TRBD1 (7 bases). Deletions cut 0 bases from V and 5 bases from J, with 12 bases between. Germline V gives CDR1 SGHRS, CDR2 YFSETQ. CDR3 length: 14 residues. CDR3 region: CASSLAGRGDEQYF. CDR3 coding DNA: TGCGCCAGCAGCTTGGCGGGCAGGGGGGACGAGCAGTACTTC.

The CDR3 DNA reads as TGTGCCAGCAGCCAAGCAACGGGGGCAACTAATGAAAAACTGTTTTTT. This translates into CASSQATGATNEKLFF. The chain uses TRBV4-2 and TRBJ1-4; TRBD1 might be the D (5 bases). Germline-derived CDR1 and CDR2 are LGHNA and YNFKEQ. CDR3 size: 16 residues. V lost 1 base, J lost 0 bases, and 9 bases lay in between.

V usage is TRBV6-1 and J usage is TRBJ2-5; 7 positions agree with TRBD1. V lost 0 bases and J lost 1; bases outside the gene matches: 5. The CDR3 is 16 residues long. Germline V CDR1 and CDR2: MNHNS, SASEGT. The CDR3 DNA sequence: TGTGCCAGCAGTGAAGCGACAGGGAGTGGCCAAGAGACCCAGTACTTC. It specifies CASSEATGSGQETQYF.

The rearrangement links TRBV7-9 to TRBJ1-2; possibly TRBD1 for D (5 bases). The germline V gene encodes CDR1 SEHNR and CDR2 FQNEAQ (reference sequence). CDR3 length: 15 amino acids. Trimming took off 1 base at V and 3 bases at J, with 12 bases between the two ends. CDR3 protein: CASSLGDGGDYGYTF. The DNA for the CDR3 is TGTGCCAGCAGCTTAGGGGACGGGGGAGACTATGGCTACACCTTC.

The J gene is TRBJ2-3, the V gene TRBV7-9; a weak D match, TRBD1 (6 bases). The length of the CDR3 is 14 residues. Germline V gene lookup returns CDR1 SEHNR and CDR2 FQNEAQ (reference sequence). V lost 2 bases, J lost 6 bases, and 12 bases lay in between. The CDR3: CASSLFPGADTQYF. The CDR3 DNA follows: TGTGCCAGCAGCTTATTTCCAGGGGCCGATACGCAGTATTTT.

V is TRBV9 and J is TRBJ2-5, with TRBD2 matching 11 bases. The CDR3 is made up of 14 amino acids. In germline, CDR1 is SGDLS, CDR2 YYNGEE. CDR3 coding DNA: TGTGCTAGCTCCGGGACTAGCGGTTTGGGGACCCAGTACTTC. It specifies CASSGTSGLGTQYF. The whole variable domain, remainder taken from reference TRBV9 and TRBJ2-5, is DSGVTQTPKHLITATGQRVTLRCSPRSGDLSVYWYQQSLDQGLQFLIQYYNGEERAKGNILERFSAQQFPDLHSELNLSSLELGDSALYFCASSGTSGLGTQYFGPGTRLLVL.

V and J are TRBV7-8 and TRBJ2-7; possible D gene TRBD1, 6 bases. In germline, CDR1 is SGHVS, CDR2 FQNEAQ. The CDR3 runs 17 residues. Between the trimmed V and J ends, which lost 3 bases and 4 bases, there was a span of 22 bases. CDR3 amino acids: CASSFSPGRQATYEQYF. The DNA for the CDR3 is TGTGCCAGCAGCTTTAGCCCGGGGCGACAGGCGACTTACGAGCAGTACTTC.

This chain links TRBV6-5 with TRBJ2-7; tentative D call: TRBD2 (6 bases). This CDR3 has 14 residues. Germline-derived CDR1 and CDR2 are MNHEY and SVGAGI. Between the trimmed V and J ends, which lost 5 bases and 2 bases, there was a span of 13 bases. CDR3 nucleotide sequence: TGTGCCAGCAGTCAATTGACTAGAACCTACGAGCAGTACTTC. Its translation is CASSQLTRTYEQYF.

The V call is TRBV2, the J call TRBJ2-5, with D possibly matching TRBD2 (6 bases). Trimming pared 7 bases from V and 5 bases from J, leaving 23 bases between. Germline assignment: CDR1 SNHLY and CDR2 FYNNEI. This CDR3 contains 16 residues. The chain's CDR3 is CASTPGRAPSGETQYF. The CDR3, as DNA: TGTGCCAGCACCCCCGGACGTGCCCCAAGCGGGGAGACCCAGTACTTC.

The V call is TRBV9, the J call TRBJ2-2; maybe TRBD2 (6 bases). Trimming pared 0 bases from V and 6 bases from J, leaving 9 bases between. CDR1 SGDLS and CDR2 YYNGEE come from the germline V gene. CDR3 length: 14 residues. Written as DNA, the CDR3 is TGTGCCAGCAGCGTAGCTACGGGGGCCGGGGAGCTGTTTTTT. Protein product: CASSVATGAGELFF.

The V call is TRBV2, the J call TRBJ2-7; 7 bases fit TRBD1. The CDR3 is 14 amino acids. CDR1 and CDR2 from the germline V gene are SNHLY and FYNNEI. V lost 6 bases, J lost 4 bases, and 9 bases stayed unmatched. The CDR3 DNA is TGTGCCAGCAGATCCCCGGGACAGATGTACGAGCAGTACTTC. Its protein product is CASRSPGQMYEQYF.

This clone was found once. The chain recombines TRBV7-2 with TRBJ1-1, with D perhaps TRBD1 (6 bases). V was shortened by 2 bases and J by 4 bases, with 11 bases between the two germline ends. The CDR3 length is 14 residues. CDR1 and CDR2 from the germline V gene are SGHTA and FQGNSA. This CDR3 is CASSLRQVGTEAFF. The CDR3 DNA follows: TGTGCCAGCAGCTTACGACAGGTGGGCACTGAAGCTTTCTTT. The complete variable domain, with remaining parts taken from reference TRBV7-2 and TRBJ1-1, reads GAGVSQSPSNKVTEKGKDVELRCDPISGHTALYWYRQSLGQGLEFLIYFQGNSAPDKSGLPSDRFSAERTGGSVSTLTIQRTQQEDSAVYLCASSLRQVGTEAFFGQGTRLTVV.

The genes are TRBV5-8 and TRBJ2-1; the match to TRBD2 covers 13 bases. With 4 bases clipped from V and 9 bases from J, the junction kept 7 bases outside the gene matches. The CDR3 contains 15 residues. CDR1 and CDR2 (germline): SGHTS, YDEGEE. CDR3 nucleotides: TGTGCCAGCAGCACCGGACTAGCGGGAGCGGCTGAGCAGTTCTTC. Translating gives CASSTGLAGAAEQFF.